This T cell receptor beta chain was obtained from a study of control samples from healthy donors and cancer patients. Germline CDR1 reads SNHLY; CDR2 reads FYNNEI. The ends lost 7 bases at V and 4 bases at J; junction bases unmatched: 9. This CDR3 is built from 15 residues. TCRdb's table, derived via immunoSEQ multiplex PCR, lists solely in-frame clones and lacks some. The sample consists of tens of thousands of clones, about 90% of them appearing once. Sample: blood. This chain links TRBV2 with TRBJ1-4; TRBD1 aligns across 7 bases. The sequence came from a man between 50 and 59 years old in good health. CDR3 sequence (DNA): TGTGCCAGCACCAGCCAGGGGGGCGTTAATGAAAAACTGTTTTTT. This gives the protein CASTSQGGVNEKLFF.